The 27 T cell receptor beta chains given below trace back to one sample, sequenced in a study of early T cells in non-severe SARS-CoV-2 infection. A single record per CDR3 protein comes from TCRdb applying MiXCR to the 5' RACE reads. The repertoire holds about 48,000 distinct CDR3 sequences, with about 6.2% as singletons. The source material was whole blood, sampled at baseline. The receptors shown here come from an adult who was a healthcare worker with PCR-confirmed SARS-CoV-2 infection or an uninfected control (not recorded which).

This clonotype was seen ten or more times. The chain links TRBV12-3 or TRBV12-4 to TRBJ2-1; D tentatively reads TRBD1 or TRBD2 (5 bases each). The CDR3 has 18 amino acids. V was cut by 2 bases and J by 4 bases, with 21 bases left in between. In DNA, the CDR3 is TGTGCCAGCAGTTTATATGTTATGGGGACCAAGAGATACAATGAGCAGTTCTTC. Protein sequence: CASSLYVMGTKRYNEQFF.

This clonotype was observed many times. The rearrangement joins TRBV5-4 to TRBJ1-1; D is unclear. Germline V gene lookup returns CDR1 SGHNT and CDR2 YYREEE (reference sequence). V was trimmed by 4 bases and J by 5 bases, leaving 24 bases between them. This CDR3 region has 17 residues. CDR3 loop: CASSGAIAGGLGTEAFF. Written as DNA, the CDR3 is TGTGCCAGCAGCGGTGCGATCGCAGGAGGGTTAGGGACTGAAGCTTTCTTT.

This clonotype was seen ten or more times. The genes are TRBV7-9 and TRBJ2-7; D might be TRBD2 (6 bases). Deletions cut 6 bases from V and 0 bases from J, with 15 bases between. The germline gives CDR1 SEHNR, CDR2 FQNEAQ (reference sequence). The CDR3 sequence is 15 residues long. The CDR3 DNA is TGTGCCAGCAGACCGATGGGGGAGGCCTCCTACGAGCAGTACTTC. Protein sequence: CASRPMGEASYEQYF. Variable domain in full (rest from reference TRBV7-9 and TRBJ2-7): DTGVSQNPRHKITKRGQNVTFRCDPISEHNRLYWYRQTLGQGPEFLTYFQNEAQLEKSRLLSDRFSAERPKGSFSTLEIQRTEQGDSAMYLCASRPMGEASYEQYFGPGTRLTVT.

The CDR3, as DNA: TGTGCCAGCAGCCCCAGCGGGAGAGGTTCAGGATACAATGAGCAGTTCTTC. Translated, it gives CASSPSGRGSGYNEQFF. V and J are TRBV7-2 and TRBJ2-1; 8 bases line up with TRBD2. Germline-derived CDR1 and CDR2 are SGHTA and FQGNSA. The junction had 13 bases not matched to a gene; V was cut back by 5 bases and J by 4 bases. The CDR3 spans 17 residues.

This clonotype was counted at least ten times. V usage is TRBV27 and J usage is TRBJ1-5, with 7 bases lining up with TRBD1. Germline V CDR1 and CDR2: MNHEY, SMNVEV (reference sequence). The CDR3 loop spans 15 amino acids. The V segment lost 1 base and the J segment 4 bases; nucleotides outside the gene matches: 4. CDR3 in amino acids: CASSLFPGQNQPQHF. The DNA of the CDR3 is TGTGCCAGCAGTTTATTTCCGGGACAGAATCAGCCCCAGCATTTT.

The sample holds many counts of this clonotype. V is TRBV28 and J is TRBJ2-7; D is unresolved. CDR1 and CDR2 (germline): MDHEN, SYDVKM. Trimming removed 3 bases at V and 2 bases at J, with 8 bases between. There are 13 residues in the CDR3. CDR3 protein: CASSFPRAYEQYF. The DNA for the CDR3 is TGTGCCAGCAGTTTCCCCAGAGCCTACGAGCAGTACTTC.

This clonotype showed up many times. The rearrangement uses TRBV29-1 and TRBJ2-1, with no clear D. The germline gives CDR1 SQVTM, CDR2 ANQGSEA. The CDR3 runs 13 residues. V shed 7 bases and J shed 3 bases, with 13 bases lying between them. CDR3 region: CSARRTDYNEQFF. DNA of the CDR3: TGCAGCGCCCGAAGGACCGACTACAATGAGCAGTTCTTC.

This rearrangement joins TRBV11-3 to TRBJ1-1; D perhaps matches TRBD1 (5 bases). V lost 5 bases and J lost 8, with 12 bases in between. Germline values: CDR1 SGHNT, CDR2 YENEEA. The CDR3 has 12 residues. The CDR3: CASSRGHGEAFF. The CDR3 bases are TGTGCCAGCAGCCGCGGACACGGGGAAGCTTTCTTT.

The chain uses TRBV6-1 and TRBJ2-5; tentatively, D is TRBD2 (6 bases). V lost 6 bases and J 5 bases, leaving 13 bases between the germline ends. This CDR3 is 13 amino acids long. CDR1 MNHNS and CDR2 SASEGT come from the germline V gene. CDR3 region: CASSPNAGETQYF. CDR3 coding DNA: TGTGCCAGCAGCCCAAACGCGGGGGAGACCCAGTACTTC.

This clonotype has a count of ten or more. The V gene is TRBV20-1, the J gene TRBJ2-2; D is uncertain. Deletions cut 3 bases from V and 4 bases from J, with 9 bases between. Germline CDR1 and CDR2: DFQATT and SNEGSKA (reference sequence). The CDR3 sequence is 13 residues long. The CDR3 sequence is CSASHQSTGELFF. DNA for the CDR3: TGCAGTGCTAGCCACCAAAGCACCGGGGAGCTGTTTTTT.

The rearrangement uses TRBV5-1 and TRBJ1-1, with TRBD1 matching over 11 bases. Germline-derived CDR1 and CDR2 are SGHRS and YFSETQ. Unmatched junction bases numbered 11, after V lost 3 bases and J lost 4 bases. The CDR3 consists of 17 residues. CDR3 nucleotides: TGCGCCAGCAGCTACATGGGACAGGGGGTTTTCGGCACTGAAGCTTTCTTT. Its translation: CASSYMGQGVFGTEAFF.

The gene calls are TRBV30 and TRBJ2-1; D remains ambiguous. Trimming pared 0 bases from V and 9 bases from J, leaving 9 bases between. The germline gives CDR1 GTSNPN, CDR2 SVGIG (reference sequence). The CDR3 covers 12 residues. Here the CDR3 DNA reads TGTGCCTGGAGTGTTATCTACGGTGAGCAGTTCTTC. It translates to CAWSVIYGEQFF.

This clonotype was detected many times. The chain has TRBV24-1 and TRBJ2-1, with a tentative D call TRBD2 (6 bases). CDR3 length: 14 amino acids. Trimming took 3 bases from V and 2 from J, leaving 7 bases between them. Germline V gene data show CDR1 as KGHDR and CDR2 as SFDVKD. The DNA for the CDR3 is TGTGCCACCAGTGATCCGGGGGCCTACAATGAGCAGTTCTTC. It codes for CATSDPGAYNEQFF.

V usage is TRBV3-1 and J usage is TRBJ1-4; D ambiguous. CDR1 LGHDT and CDR2 YNNKEL come from the germline V gene (reference sequence). This CDR3 is 14 amino acids long. V lost 0 bases, J lost 6 bases, and 8 bases lay in between. The CDR3 DNA follows: TGTGCCAGCAGCCAAGATGGGATTTATGAAAAACTGTTTTTT. Protein sequence: CASSQDGIYEKLFF.

At least ten counts were recorded for this clonotype. The rearrangement links TRBV3-1 to TRBJ2-5; TRBD2 matches 12 bases. This CDR3 has 15 amino acids. The junction had 5 bases not matched to a gene; V was cut back by 5 bases and J by 4 bases. From germline, CDR1 is LGHDT and CDR2 YNNKEL (reference sequence). CDR3 loop: CASSTGLAGPETQYF. The CDR3 DNA reads TGTGCCAGCAGCACGGGACTAGCGGGTCCAGAGACCCAGTACTTC.

This clonotype has a handful of counts. V and J are TRBV7-6 and TRBJ2-7, with D unclear. This CDR3 has 13 residues. V lost 1 base and J lost 6, with 10 bases in between. Per germline, CDR1 SGHVS and CDR2 FNYEAQ. CDR3 sequence: CASSLEGYREQYF. CDR3 coding DNA: TGTGCCAGCAGCTTAGAAGGTTATCGCGAGCAGTACTTC.

This chain connects TRBV5-4 to TRBJ1-4; D possibly corresponds to TRBD1 (6 bases). V lost 1 base, J lost 6 bases, and 16 bases lay in between. The CDR3 loop spans 16 amino acids. From germline, CDR1 is SGHNT and CDR2 YYREEE (reference sequence). CDR3 in amino acids: CASSLSSGQPYEKLFF. The CDR3 DNA follows: TGTGCCAGCAGCTTGAGTTCCGGACAGCCCTATGAAAAACTGTTTTTT.

This clonotype showed up many times. This rearrangement joins TRBV7-2 to TRBJ2-7, with 8 positions matching TRBD1. V lost 2 bases, J lost 3 bases, and 6 bases stayed unmatched. The CDR3 has 15 amino acids. CDR1 is SGHTA and CDR2 is FQGNSA in the germline V gene. CDR3 loop: CASSLRAGGNYEQYF. Here the CDR3 DNA reads TGTGCCAGCAGCTTAAGGGCAGGGGGCAACTACGAGCAGTACTTC.

This clonotype was seen a handful of times. The V and J genes are TRBV12-3 or TRBV12-4 and TRBJ2-1; D unresolved. This CDR3 region has 13 residues. The ends were cut back, 6 bases at V and 5 bases at J, with 11 bases in the middle. In DNA form, the CDR3 reads TGTGCCAGCAGCCTCCTTCCCCACAATGAGCAGTTCTTC. As protein: CASSLLPHNEQFF.

This clonotype was seen more than once but under ten times. This chain connects TRBV7-2 to TRBJ2-5, with D perhaps TRBD2 (6 bases). The V and J ends lost 5 bases and 4 bases respectively, with 14 bases between them. Germline lookup yields CDR1 SGHTA and CDR2 FQGNSA. The CDR3 spans 14 residues. Here the CDR3 DNA reads TGTGCCAGCAGCAAGACTAGTACTCGAGAGACCCAGTACTTC. As protein: CASSKTSTRETQYF. Together with reference TRBV7-2 and TRBJ2-5, the CDR3 gives the full variable domain: GAGVSQSPSNKVTEKGKDVELRCDPISGHTALYWYRQSLGQGLEFLIYFQGNSAPDKSGLPSDRFSAERTGGSVSTLTIQRTQQEDSAVYLCASSKTSTRETQYFGPGTRLLVL.

This clonotype was seen at least ten times. The chain has TRBV28 and TRBJ1-2; D is uncertain. V was cut by 2 bases and J by 7 bases, with 8 bases left in between. The CDR3 totals 12 residues. Germline CDR1 is MDHEN and CDR2 is SYDVKM. Here the CDR3 reads CASSLMQGGYTF. DNA for the CDR3: TGTGCCAGCAGTTTAATGCAAGGTGGCTACACCTTC.

This clonotype was seen ten or more times. The genes are TRBV29-1 and TRBJ2-5; weak D call: TRBD1 (5 bases). Trimming cost V 5 bases and J 7 bases, with 11 bases left between them. This CDR3 has 11 amino acids. Germline CDR1 SQVTM, CDR2 ANQGSEA. CDR3 sequence reads: CSVYDRGTQYF. The CDR3 bases are TGCAGCGTTTACGACAGAGGGACCCAGTACTTC.

This clonotype has more than one count but fewer than ten. This chain joins TRBV19 and TRBJ2-1; possibly TRBD1 for D (8 bases). Germline V gene sequence: CDR1 LNHDA, CDR2 SQIVND (reference sequence). This CDR3 is 15 amino acids long. The V end was cut by 8 bases, the J end by 4 bases, with 18 bases between. CDR3 region: CASRPGGQVYNEQFF. CDR3 nucleotides: TGTGCCAGTCGACCGGGGGGACAGGTATACAATGAGCAGTTCTTC. Drawing the rest from reference TRBV19 and TRBJ2-1, the complete variable domain is DGGITQSPKYLFRKEGQNVTLSCEQNLNHDAMYWYRQDPGQGLRLIYYSQIVNDFQKGDIAEGYSVSREKKESFPLTVTSAQKNPTAFYLCASRPGGQVYNEQFFGPGTRLTVL.

This clonotype was counted between two and nine times. This chain connects TRBV29-1 to TRBJ2-1, with 11 bases that match TRBD2. Trimming took 7 bases from V and 10 from J; bases not matched to a gene: 15. This CDR3 region has 15 residues. Germline V lookup: CDR1 SQVTM, CDR2 ANQGSEA. The CDR3 DNA follows: TGCAGCGCCGTCCCCTTCGGACTAGCGGGCCGGGAGCAGTTCTTC. Protein sequence: CSAVPFGLAGREQFF.

The J gene is TRBJ2-5, the V gene TRBV10-3, with D perhaps TRBD1 (6 bases). The length of the CDR3 is 13 residues. Trimming stripped 5 bases from V and 2 bases from J, with 9 bases between. Germline V lookup: CDR1 ENHRY, CDR2 SYGVKD. In nucleotides, the CDR3 is TGTGCCATCAGTTATCAGGGGCAAGAGACCCAGTACTTC. This encodes CAISYQGQETQYF.

This clonotype was recorded at least ten times. The rearrangement links TRBV27 to TRBJ2-7; D not resolved. CDR3 size: 14 residues. Germline V gene lookup returns CDR1 MNHEY and CDR2 SMNVEV (reference sequence). V was pared by 2 bases and J by 4 bases, with 12 bases between. The CDR3 nucleotides read TGTGCCAGCAGTTTAAGGATTCTCGGTTACGAGCAGTACTTC. Translating gives CASSLRILGYEQYF.

This clonotype was seen ten or more times. The rearrangement links TRBV7-2 to TRBJ2-7; 13 bases are a match to TRBD2. This CDR3 has 16 amino acids. Germline V gene data show CDR1 as SGHTA and CDR2 as FQGNSA. Trimming took 1 base from V and 5 from J; bases not matched to a gene: 5. As DNA, the CDR3 is TGTGCCAGCAGCTTAGTTGGGACTAGCGGGATAAACGAGCAGTACTTC. Residues: CASSLVGTSGINEQYF.